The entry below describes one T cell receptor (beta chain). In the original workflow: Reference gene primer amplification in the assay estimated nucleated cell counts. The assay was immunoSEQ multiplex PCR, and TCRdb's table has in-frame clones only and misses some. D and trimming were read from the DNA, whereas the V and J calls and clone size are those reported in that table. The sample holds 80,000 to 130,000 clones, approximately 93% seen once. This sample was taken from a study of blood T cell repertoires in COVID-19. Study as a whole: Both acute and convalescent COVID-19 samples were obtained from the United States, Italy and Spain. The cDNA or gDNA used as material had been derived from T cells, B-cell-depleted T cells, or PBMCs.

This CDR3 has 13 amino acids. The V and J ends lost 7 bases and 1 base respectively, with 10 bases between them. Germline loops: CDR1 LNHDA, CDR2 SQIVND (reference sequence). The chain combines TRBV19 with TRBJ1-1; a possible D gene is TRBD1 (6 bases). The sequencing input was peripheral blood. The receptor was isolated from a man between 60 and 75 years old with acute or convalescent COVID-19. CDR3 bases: TGTGCCAGTATCCCGGACAGGAACACTGAAGCTTTCTTT. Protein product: CASIPDRNTEAFF.